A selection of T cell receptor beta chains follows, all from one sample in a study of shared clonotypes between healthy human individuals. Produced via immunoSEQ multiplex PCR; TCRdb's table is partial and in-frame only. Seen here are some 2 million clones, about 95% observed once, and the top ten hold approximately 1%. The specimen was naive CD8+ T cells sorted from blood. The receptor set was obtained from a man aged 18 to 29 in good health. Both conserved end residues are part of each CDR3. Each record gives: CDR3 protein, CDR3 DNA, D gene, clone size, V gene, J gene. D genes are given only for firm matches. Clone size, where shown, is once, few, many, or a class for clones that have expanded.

CDR3: CASSLRGDRYEQYF
DNA: TGTGCCAGCAGTTTAAGAGGGGACCGCTACGAGCAGTACTTC
D: .
size: .
V: TRBV27
J: TRBJ2-7

CDR3: CAWSPRGVGQTQYF
DNA: TGTGCCTGGAGTCCCAGGGGTGTGGGACAGACCCAGTACTTC
D: .
size: .
V: TRBV30
J: TRBJ2-5

CDR3: CASSFGGSTDTQYF
DNA: TGTGCCAGCAGCTTCGGGGGTAGCACAGATACGCAGTATTTT
D: .
size: .
V: TRBV13
J: TRBJ2-3

CDR3: CASSGSNNEQFF
DNA: TGTGCCAGCAGTGGCTCCAACAATGAGCAGTTCTTC
D: .
size: .
V: TRBV9
J: TRBJ2-1

CDR3: CATAGTGAYEQYF
DNA: TGCGCCACCGCCGGGACAGGGGCCTACGAGCAGTACTTC
D: TRBD1
size: once
V: TRBV10-1
J: TRBJ2-7

CDR3: CASSPGRDYEQYF
DNA: TGTGCCAGCAGTCCTGGACGGGACTACGAGCAGTACTTC
D: .
size: .
V: TRBV27
J: TRBJ2-7

CDR3: CASTYRGLLGGYTF
DNA: TGTGCCAGCACCTACAGGGGCTTACTGGGAGGCTACACCTTC
D: TRBD1
size: .
V: TRBV6-5
J: TRBJ1-2

CDR3: CASSLESVNNEQFF
DNA: TGTGCCAGCAGCCTGGAGAGCGTTAACAATGAGCAGTTCTTC
D: .
size: .
V: TRBV7-6
J: TRBJ2-1

CDR3: CASSSLGSTLEQDF
DNA: TGTGCCAGCAGCTCTTTAGGATCCACCCTGGAACAGGACTTC
D: .
size: .
V: TRBV7-8
J: TRBJ2-7

CDR3: CASSSDLLETQYF
DNA: TGTGCCAGCAGCTCCGACTTATTGGAGACCCAGTACTTC
D: .
size: .
V: TRBV5-8
J: TRBJ2-5

CDR3: CASSPGTGGNQPQHF
DNA: TGTGCCAGCAGCCCGGGGACAGGGGGCAATCAGCCCCAGCATTTT
D: TRBD1
size: once
V: TRBV27
J: TRBJ1-5

CDR3: CASSEHPGGGNTIYF
DNA: TGTGCCAGCAGCGAGCACCCAGGGGGTGGAAACACCATATATTTT
D: TRBD1
size: .
V: TRBV7-2
J: TRBJ1-3

CDR3: CASSLAISGELFF
DNA: TGTGCCAGCAGCTTAGCTATCTCCGGGGAGCTGTTTTTT
D: .
size: .
V: TRBV13
J: TRBJ2-2

CDR3: CASSSRNTGELFF
DNA: TGTGCCAGCAGCTCCAGGAACACCGGGGAGCTGTTTTTT
D: .
size: .
V: TRBV13
J: TRBJ2-2

CDR3: CASSLAGGWETQYF
DNA: TGTGCCAGCAGCTTAGCGGGGGGCTGGGAGACCCAGTACTTC
D: .
size: .
V: TRBV13
J: TRBJ2-5

CDR3: CASTREGVLRYGYTF
DNA: TGTGCCAGCACTCGAGAGGGGGTACTAAGATATGGCTACACCTTC
D: .
size: .
V: TRBV28
J: TRBJ1-2

CDR3: CASNTNRDKSRNQPQHF
DNA: TGTGCCAGCAATACAAACCGGGACAAGAGCCGAAATCAGCCCCAGCATTTT
D: .
size: .
V: TRBV2
J: TRBJ1-5

CDR3: CASTDGTDTQYF
DNA: TGTGCCAGCACGGATGGCACAGATACGCAGTATTTT
D: .
size: .
V: TRBV2
J: TRBJ2-3

CDR3: CASSLGVAGLDYEQYF
DNA: TGTGCCAGCAGCCTGGGGGTAGCGGGACTCGACTACGAGCAGTACTTC
D: TRBD2
size: .
V: TRBV7-9
J: TRBJ2-7

CDR3: CASGSMTTDTQYF
DNA: TGTGCCAGCGGATCAATGACCACAGATACGCAGTATTTT
D: .
size: .
V: TRBV2
J: TRBJ2-3

CDR3: CAISESIGLAGQETQYF
DNA: TGTGCCATCAGTGAGTCCATCGGTCTAGCGGGACAAGAGACCCAGTACTTC
D: TRBD2
size: .
V: TRBV10-3
J: TRBJ2-5

CDR3: CASSSPGTSYRETQYF
DNA: TGTGCCAGCAGTTCACCCGGGACTAGTTATAGAGAGACCCAGTACTTC
D: TRBD2
size: .
V: TRBV28
J: TRBJ2-5

CDR3: CASRDRDDTEAFF
DNA: TGTGCCAGCAGGGACAGGGACGACACTGAAGCTTTCTTT
D: TRBD1
size: .
V: TRBV2
J: TRBJ1-1

CDR3: CASSYSALTGELFF
DNA: TGTGCCAGCAGTTACTCGGCCCTCACCGGGGAGCTGTTTTTT
D: .
size: .
V: TRBV6-5
J: TRBJ2-2

CDR3: CASSLIDRQETQYF
DNA: TGTGCCAGCAGCTTAATTGACAGGCAAGAGACCCAGTACTTC
D: .
size: .
V: TRBV7-2
J: TRBJ2-5

CDR3: CASSDLGSGTGELFF
DNA: TGCGCCAGCAGTGATTTGGGGTCTGGAACCGGGGAGCTGTTTTTT
D: .
size: once
V: TRBV10-2
J: TRBJ2-2

CDR3: CASQLRDTSYNEQFF
DNA: TGTGCCAGCCAATTGCGGGACACCTCCTACAATGAGCAGTTCTTC
D: .
size: .
V: TRBV6-1
J: TRBJ2-1

CDR3: CASSQDWDRGSDEQYF
DNA: TGCGCCAGCAGCCAAGATTGGGACAGGGGTAGCGACGAGCAGTACTTC
D: TRBD1
size: .
V: TRBV4-3
J: TRBJ2-7